The 25 T cell receptor beta chains in this list originate from one sample, sequenced in a study of early T cells in non-severe SARS-CoV-2 infection (dated by TCRdb to about 2021). Library construction relied on 5' RACE. The sample was run on a NextSeq 500. Starting from the raw public reads, TCRdb applied fastp trimming at Q25, assembled clones with MiXCR and retained in-frame beta chains. Here each entry gathers all rows of one CDR3 protein and keeps the most common genes and DNA. The sample includes about 59,000 distinct CDR3 sequences, with 13% observed a single time. Together, the top ten hold about 9.3% of the sample. The sample here was whole blood, taken at baseline. Every receptor here comes from an adult who was a healthcare worker with PCR-confirmed SARS-CoV-2 infection or an uninfected control (not recorded which).

The rearrangement links TRBV7-9 to TRBJ2-2; tentatively, D is TRBD2 (6 bases). The CDR3 extends over 18 amino acids. In germline, CDR1 is SEHNR, CDR2 FQNEAQ (reference sequence). V gave up 2 bases and J gave up 7 bases, with 23 bases separating them. DNA for the CDR3: TGTGCCAGCAGCTTATATTGGGCGGGAACCGGATCGAGCGGGGAGCTGTTTTTT. Its protein is CASSLYWAGTGSSGELFF.

This chain uses TRBV20-1 with TRBJ2-1; D unclear. The germline CDR1 and CDR2 sequences are DFQATT and SNEGSKA (reference sequence). CDR3 size: 14 residues. V dropped 7 bases and J dropped 0 bases, with 13 bases sitting between them. CDR3 sequence: CSEISWRSYNEQFF. The CDR3 DNA reads as TGCAGTGAGATATCTTGGCGCTCCTACAATGAGCAGTTCTTC.

This chain links TRBV7-6 with TRBJ2-5; D may be TRBD1 or TRBD2 (5 bases each). The V end lost 5 bases, the J end lost 1 base, and 11 bases lay between the germline ends. The CDR3 length is 14 residues. Germline V gene lookup returns CDR1 SGHVS and CDR2 FNYEAQ. The CDR3: CASSPSGTQETQYF. The CDR3 nucleotides are TGTGCCAGCAGCCCTTCGGGGACCCAAGAGACCCAGTACTTC.

The rearrangement joins TRBV6-5 to TRBJ2-2; 12 bases agree with TRBD2. In germline, CDR1 is MNHEY, CDR2 SVGAGI. The trim removed 7 bases at V and 3 bases at J, leaving 6 bases unmatched. This CDR3 is built from 16 residues. The CDR3 here is CASTPGLAGYTGELFF. For the CDR3, the DNA is TGTGCCAGCACCCCGGGACTAGCGGGTTACACCGGGGAGCTGTTTTTT.

This clonotype showed up just a few times. The V gene is TRBV4-3, the J gene TRBJ2-1, with D hard to call. V gave up 0 bases and J gave up 0 bases, with 3 bases separating them. Germline V gene data show CDR1 as LGHNA and CDR2 as YSLEER. The length of the CDR3 is 14 residues. CDR3 bases: TGCGCCAGCAGCCAAGACAGCTCCTACAATGAGCAGTTCTTC. The encoded protein is CASSQDSSYNEQFF.

This clonotype was detected ten times or more. The J gene is TRBJ1-2, the V gene TRBV24-1; D perhaps matches TRBD1 (5 bases). This CDR3 spans 15 amino acids. Trimming took 4 bases from V and 7 from J, leaving 18 bases between them. Germline V CDR1 and CDR2: KGHDR, SFDVKD. The CDR3 DNA is TGTGCCACCAGTGACGCCGGAGACAGTAAGGGTGGCTACACCTTC. It codes for CATSDAGDSKGGYTF.

This clonotype appeared many times. The chain is built from TRBV12-2 and TRBJ2-5; TRBD1, the D gene given by the table, was not confirmed from the DNA. TRBV12-2 is a documented pseudogene. CDR3 size: 12 residues. CDR3 in amino acids: CASRLKGETQYF. DNA of the CDR3: TGTGCAAGTCGCTTGAAGGGGGAGACCCAGTACTTC.

The chain couples TRBV6-1 to TRBJ2-3; TRBD1 might be the D (6 bases). The CDR3 is made up of 15 amino acids. V was trimmed by 4 bases and J by 0 bases, leaving 11 bases between them. The germline V gene encodes CDR1 MNHNS and CDR2 SASEGT. CDR3 DNA sequence: TGTGCCAGCAGTGGCCGGACAGCTAGCACAGATACGCAGTATTTT. This encodes CASSGRTASTDTQYF.

This clonotype has ten or more counts. The V and J genes are TRBV20-1 and TRBJ2-3; either TRBD1 or TRBD2 may supply D (5 bases each). Trimming left V 3 bases short and J 0 bases short, with 10 bases between. This CDR3 region has 14 residues. Germline V gene data show CDR1 as DFQATT and CDR2 as SNEGSKA (reference sequence). The CDR3 loop is CSASVGRSTDTQYF. Written as DNA, the CDR3 is TGCAGTGCTAGTGTGGGACGGAGCACAGATACGCAGTATTTT.

This clonotype has a count of ten or more. This chain connects TRBV27 to TRBJ2-5, with no clear D. The CDR3 contains 13 residues. Per germline, CDR1 MNHEY and CDR2 SMNVEV (reference sequence). V lost 6 bases, J lost 4 bases, and 12 bases lay in between. The CDR3 spells CASRNSPLETQYF. CDR3 DNA: TGTGCCAGCAGAAATAGCCCCCTAGAGACCCAGTACTTC.

A few counts support this clonotype. V and J are TRBV3-1 and TRBJ2-5; D call uncertain. Germline values: CDR1 LGHDT, CDR2 YNNKEL (reference sequence). This CDR3 has 14 amino acids. Deletions cut 5 bases from V and 1 base from J, with 11 bases between. The CDR3 coding sequence is TGTGCCAGCAGCGTACGCGGACGCCAAGAGACCCAGTACTTC. Translation: CASSVRGRQETQYF.

CDR3 region: CASSYSHQGSYGYTF. CDR3 DNA: TGTGCCAGCAGTTACTCGCATCAGGGATCTTATGGCTACACCTTC. The V call is TRBV6-6, the J call TRBJ1-2, with a tentative D call TRBD1 (5 bases). V was trimmed by 0 bases and J by 5 bases, leaving 13 bases between them. CDR1 and CDR2 from the germline V gene are MNHNY and SVGAGI (reference sequence). This CDR3 has 15 residues.

V and J are TRBV28 and TRBJ1-2; D possibly corresponds to TRBD1 (5 bases). This CDR3 comprises 13 residues. Germline-derived CDR1 and CDR2 are MDHEN and SYDVKM. Trimming took 8 bases from V and 3 from J, leaving 13 bases between them. The CDR3, as DNA: TGTGCCAGCGGGGGGAGGGATCACTATGGCTACACCTTC. It yields the protein CASGGRDHYGYTF.

Written as DNA, the CDR3 is TGCAGTGCTAGAGGCGGGGCCATATGGCAGTACTTC. It is translated as CSARGGAIWQYF. The chain links TRBV20-1 to TRBJ2-7, with a weak D call TRBD2 (6 bases). The CDR3 loop spans 12 amino acids. The germline V gene encodes CDR1 DFQATT and CDR2 SNEGSKA (reference sequence). V lost 1 base, J lost 9 bases, and 13 bases lay in between.

This clonotype has at least ten counts. The chain is built from TRBV7-8 and TRBJ2-2; TRBD2 aligns across 11 bases. The germline V gene encodes CDR1 SGHVS and CDR2 FQNEAQ. J gave up 6 bases and V 6 bases, and 3 bases lay outside the gene matches. The CDR3 is 14 residues long. CDR3 nucleotide sequence: TGTGCCAGCAGACCGGGACTAGCGGCCGGGGAGCTGTTTTTT. Translation: CASRPGLAAGELFF.

This clonotype occurred many times. The chain joins TRBV11-2 to TRBJ1-6; D is uncertain. The CDR3 consists of 14 residues. Germline assignment: CDR1 SGHAT and CDR2 FQNNGV. Trimming cost V 1 base and J 7 bases, with 8 bases left between them. DNA of the CDR3: TGTGCCAGCAGCTTAGCCCCCCGGAATTCACCCCTCCACTTT. This gives the protein CASSLAPRNSPLHF.

This clonotype turned up a few times. The genes are TRBV7-2 and TRBJ1-2, with D unresolved. The CDR3 runs 16 residues. Trimming removed 4 bases from V and 0 bases from J, with 15 bases in between. Germline assignment: CDR1 SGHTA and CDR2 FQGNSA. The CDR3 reads CASSYSSGQSNYGYTF. The CDR3 bases are TGTGCCAGCAGCTATAGCAGCGGTCAGTCTAACTATGGCTACACCTTC.

This clonotype showed up just a few times. The CDR3 region has the DNA TGTGCCAGCAGCCAAGATCTTTGGCAGGCCTACAATGAGCAGTTCTTC. The encoded protein is CASSQDLWQAYNEQFF. This chain connects TRBV3-1 to TRBJ2-1; D is unclear. Trimming stripped 0 bases from V and 2 bases from J, with 11 bases between. From germline, CDR1 is LGHDT and CDR2 YNNKEL (reference sequence). The CDR3 covers 16 residues.

This clonotype was recorded at least ten times. The rearrangement links TRBV7-9 to TRBJ1-1, with 11 bases aligning to TRBD1. This CDR3 is built from 16 residues. V was pared by 5 bases and J by 4 bases, with 9 bases of the junction left unmatched. Germline-derived CDR1 and CDR2 are SEHNR and FQNEAQ (reference sequence). In nucleotides, the CDR3 is TGTGCCAGCAGCCCCTACGGGGACAGGGGGGGCACTGAAGCTTTCTTT. It yields the protein CASSPYGDRGGTEAFF.

The chain links TRBV5-6 to TRBJ1-2; D gene uncertain. The CDR3 length is 14 residues. Germline CDR1 SGHDT, CDR2 YYEEEE. V was trimmed by 0 bases and J by 4 bases, leaving 10 bases between them. This CDR3 reads CASSLAGVGYGYTF. In DNA, the CDR3 is TGTGCCAGCAGCTTGGCAGGAGTAGGCTATGGCTACACCTTC.

This chain joins TRBV7-2 and TRBJ2-3; 7 positions match TRBD1. V was clipped by 2 bases and J by 2 bases; unmatched bases: 7. The germline V gene encodes CDR1 SGHTA and CDR2 FQGNSA. This CDR3 comprises 16 residues. CDR3 coding DNA: TGTGCCAGCAGCTTACAAGGACAGGCCATCACAGATACGCAGTATTTT. Protein: CASSLQGQAITDTQYF. Based on the CDR3 plus reference TRBV7-2 and TRBJ2-3, the full variable domain is GAGVSQSPSNKVTEKGKDVELRCDPISGHTALYWYRQSLGQGLEFLIYFQGNSAPDKSGLPSDRFSAERTGGSVSTLTIQRTQQEDSAVYLCASSLQGQAITDTQYFGPGTRLTVL.

This chain links TRBV18 with TRBJ2-3, with D uncertain. Trimming took 3 bases from V and 2 from J, leaving 9 bases between them. Looked up from germline, CDR1 is KGHSH and CDR2 is LQKENI. The CDR3 has 14 residues. CDR3 DNA: TGTGCCAGCTCACCCGGCCAACACACAGATACGCAGTATTTT. This encodes CASSPGQHTDTQYF. Combining the CDR3 with reference TRBV18 and TRBJ2-3 gives the whole variable domain NAGVMQNPRHLVRRRGQEARLRCSPMKGHSHVYWYRQLPEEGLKFMVYLQKENIIDESGMPKERFSAEFPKEGPSILRIQQVVRGDSAAYFCASSPGQHTDTQYFGPGTRLTVL.

The rearrangement links TRBV27 to TRBJ2-3; TRBD2 matches 10 bases. J gave up 4 bases and V 0 bases, and 7 bases lay outside the gene matches. The CDR3 extends over 17 amino acids. From germline, CDR1 is MNHEY and CDR2 SMNVEV (reference sequence). The CDR3 DNA follows: TGTGCCAGCAGTTTATCCCTAGCGGGAGCGTTAGCAGATACGCAGTATTTT. This gives the protein CASSLSLAGALADTQYF.

This clonotype occurred a few times. The chain has TRBV10-3 and TRBJ2-1; no reliable D call. The V gene's germline CDR1 is ENHRY and CDR2 SYGVKD. The CDR3 loop spans 14 amino acids. V was shortened by 0 bases and J by 7 bases, with 10 bases between the two germline ends. The CDR3 coding sequence is TGTGCCATCAGTGAGTCGTCGGGCAAAAATGAGCAGTTCTTC. It is translated as CAISESSGKNEQFF.

V usage is TRBV20-1 and J usage is TRBJ1-2; a possible D gene is TRBD1 (6 bases). The CDR3 has 14 amino acids. Trimming took 1 base from V and 4 from J, leaving 13 bases between them. Germline V gives CDR1 DFQATT, CDR2 SNEGSKA (reference sequence). The CDR3 protein is CSARALQGLYGYTF. The CDR3 DNA reads TGCAGTGCTAGAGCCTTACAGGGCCTCTATGGCTACACCTTC.